This TCR beta chain is from a study of cytomegalovirus exposure and HLA in healthy donors. Study-level results: Common viral pathogens were later found to be apparently linked to several of the most significant clusters.

V shed 0 bases and J 9 bases; nucleotides not matched to a gene: 12. Germline V gives CDR1 MGHRA, CDR2 YSYEKL. The CDR3 is 18 amino acids. About this clone itself: The antigen is undetermined.

Vbeta (60) and Jbeta (13) primers were used in the PCR. Sequenced by immunoSEQ multiplex PCR; TCRdb stores in-frame clones only, minus some. The table has about 160,000 clones, around 84% seen once. The chain is built from TRBV4-1 and TRBJ1-4, with 11 bases lining up with TRBD1. The sample consisted of PBMCs. This receptor was taken from a man aged 45-65 years in good health and CMV-seropositive. CDR3 sequence reads: CASSQDWSGQGAKKKLFF. The CDR3 bases are TGCGCCAGCAGCCAAGATTGGAGCGGACAGGGGGCGAAGAAAAAACTGTTTTTT.